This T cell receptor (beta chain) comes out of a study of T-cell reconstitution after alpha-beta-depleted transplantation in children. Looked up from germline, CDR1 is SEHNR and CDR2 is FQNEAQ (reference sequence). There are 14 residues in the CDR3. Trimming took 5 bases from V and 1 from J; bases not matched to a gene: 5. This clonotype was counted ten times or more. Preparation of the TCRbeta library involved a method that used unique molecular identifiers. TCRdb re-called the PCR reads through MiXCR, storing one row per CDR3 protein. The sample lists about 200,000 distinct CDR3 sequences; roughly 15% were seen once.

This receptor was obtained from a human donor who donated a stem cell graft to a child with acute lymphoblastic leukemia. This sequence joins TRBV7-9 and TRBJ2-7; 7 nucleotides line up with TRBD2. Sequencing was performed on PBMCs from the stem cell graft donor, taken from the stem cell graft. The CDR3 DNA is TGTGCCAGCAGCCCTGGCGGGAGTTCCTACGAGCAGTACTTC. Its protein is CASSPGGSSYEQYF.